A single sample gave rise to the 29 T cell receptor beta chains below, sequenced in a study of blood T cell repertoires in COVID-19. The data were produced by immunoSEQ multiplex PCR, yet TCRdb's version contains in-frame clones alone and is incomplete. The top ten hold approximately 12% of the sample, which has around 82,000 clones, 89% seen once. Sequencing was performed on peripheral blood. The receptors shown here come from a man between 65 and 85 years old with active or convalescent COVID-19.

V and J are TRBV11-3 and TRBJ2-7; the match to TRBD1 covers 11 bases. The CDR3 spans 15 residues. With 5 bases clipped from V and 3 bases from J, the junction kept 6 bases outside the gene matches. The germline CDR1 and CDR2 sequences are SGHNT and YENEEA. CDR3 sequence (DNA): TGTGCCAGCAGCCCCGGACAGGGGGCGAGCTACGAGCAGTACTTC. Translation gives CASSPGQGASYEQYF.

This clone was observed a few times. The chain combines TRBV10-3 with TRBJ1-3, with a possible D match to TRBD1 (5 bases). V gave up 4 bases and J gave up 3 bases, with 16 bases separating them. The CDR3 is 16 residues long. CDR1 is ENHRY, CDR2 SYGVKD, per germline. This CDR3 reads CAISVGQGAGGNTIYF. CDR3 nucleotide sequence: TGTGCCATCAGTGTGGGGCAAGGGGCAGGTGGAAACACCATATATTTT.

This clone was seen a handful of times. The V gene is TRBV18, the J gene TRBJ2-2; no definite D call. Trimming took off 3 bases at V and 0 bases at J, with 8 bases between the two ends. Germline V CDR1 and CDR2: KGHSH, LQKENI. This CDR3 contains 15 residues. The CDR3 loop is CASSPPVTNTGELFF. The CDR3 DNA is TGTGCCAGCTCACCGCCAGTAACGAACACCGGGGAGCTGTTTTTT.

The rearrangement links TRBV24-1 to TRBJ1-5; D uncertain. This CDR3 contains 13 residues. V shed 3 bases and J shed 4 bases, with 6 bases lying between them. Germline values: CDR1 KGHDR, CDR2 SFDVKD. The CDR3 DNA reads as TGTGCCACCAGTGATGGAGGGAATCAGCCCCAGCATTTT. It encodes CATSDGGNQPQHF.

This clone was detected only once. The chain is built from TRBV5-6 and TRBJ1-2; 9 nucleotides align to TRBD1. The junction had 8 bases not matched to a gene; V was cut back by 6 bases and J by 5 bases. Looked up from germline, CDR1 is SGHDT and CDR2 is YYEEEE. This CDR3 has 14 amino acids. This CDR3 is CASTPGQGGYGYTF. DNA of the CDR3: TGTGCCAGCACCCCGGGACAGGGTGGGTATGGCTACACCTTC.

The J gene is TRBJ2-5, the V gene TRBV6-5; 10 bases line up with TRBD2. Germline-derived CDR1 and CDR2 are MNHEY and SVGAGI. After removal of 3 bases from V and 2 bases from J, the junction contained 3 bases not matched to a gene. The CDR3 is 15 residues long. The CDR3 loop reads CASSYLAGVQETQYF. In nucleotides, the CDR3 is TGTGCCAGCAGTTATCTAGCGGGGGTTCAAGAGACCCAGTACTTC.

The rearrangement uses TRBV5-6 and TRBJ2-1; 7 nucleotides align to TRBD1. The CDR3 is made up of 14 amino acids. The V gene's germline CDR1 is SGHDT and CDR2 YYEEEE. The J segment lost 5 bases and the V segment lost 3 bases, leaving 5 bases of the junction unmatched. The CDR3 nucleotides are TGTGCCAGCAGCTACCGGGACAGAAACAATGAGCAGTTCTTC. It codes for CASSYRDRNNEQFF.

V usage is TRBV3-1 (or the pseudogene TRBV3-2) and J usage is TRBJ2-1; 7 nucleotides align to TRBD2. The ends lost 9 bases at V and 8 bases at J; junction bases unmatched: 7. CDR3 length equals 12 residues. Germline CDR1 reads LGHDT; CDR2 reads YNNKEL (reference sequence). The CDR3 loop is CASCRGVDEQFF. DNA for the CDR3: TGTGCCAGTTGTCGGGGGGTCGATGAGCAGTTCTTC.

The genes are TRBV2 and TRBJ2-1; 10 bases map to TRBD2. The CDR3 consists of 16 residues. V shed 1 base, J shed 3 bases, and the junction held 3 bases outside the gene matches. Germline-derived CDR1 and CDR2 are SNHLY and FYNNEI. DNA of the CDR3: TGTGCCAGCAGTGAAGAAGCGGGGGGGAACTACAATGAGCAGTTCTTC. Its translation: CASSEEAGGNYNEQFF.

This chain uses TRBV5-1 with TRBJ1-2, with 7 positions matching TRBD1. The CDR3 is made up of 15 amino acids. The germline V gene has CDR1 SGHRS and CDR2 YFSETQ. Trimming at V came to 1 base and at J to 1 base, leaving 4 bases not matched to a gene. DNA of the CDR3: TGCGCCAGCAGCTTGTCGGCAGGGGGTAACTATGGCTACACCTTC. Translated, it gives CASSLSAGGNYGYTF.

This clone was counted a single time. The gene calls are TRBV6-5 and TRBJ1-3; the D is unclear. Trimming removed 10 bases from V and 2 bases from J, with 15 bases in between. Germline-derived CDR1 and CDR2 are MNHEY and SVGAGI. CDR3 length equals 14 residues. DNA for the CDR3: TGTGCCATCCAAAACGGGGTTACTGGAAACACCATATATTTT. Translated: CAIQNGVTGNTIYF.

This chain uses TRBV28 with TRBJ2-7, with TRBD2 identical over 10 bases. This CDR3 region has 15 residues. Germline V CDR1 and CDR2: MDHEN, SYDVKM. With V trimmed by 3 bases and J by 2 bases, 4 bases remained unmatched. CDR3 region: CASSLGSGGAYEQYF. DNA for the CDR3: TGTGCCAGCAGTTTGGGGAGCGGGGGGGCCTACGAGCAGTACTTC.

This CDR3 is CASTNRQGRYNEQFF. CDR3 bases: TGCGCCAGCACCAACCGACAGGGGCGGTACAATGAGCAGTTCTTC. The chain links TRBV5-1 to TRBJ2-1, with 8 nucleotides matching TRBD1. The CDR3 extends over 15 amino acids. J was trimmed by 4 bases and V by 6 bases; bases with no gene match: 9. Per germline, CDR1 SGHRS and CDR2 YFSETQ.

The V and J genes are TRBV15 and TRBJ2-6; 8 bases match TRBD1. The germline CDR1 and CDR2 sequences are LNHNV and YYDKDF (reference sequence). This CDR3 is built from 21 residues. V shed 3 bases, J shed 0 bases, and the junction held 16 bases outside the gene matches. For the CDR3, the DNA is TGTGCCACCAGCAGCCTTTGGCCCTTGGACAGGGTGAACTCTGGGGCCAACGTCCTGACTTTC. Protein product: CATSSLWPLDRVNSGANVLTF. Full variable domain (rest looked up from reference TRBV15 and TRBJ2-6): DAMVIQNPRYQVTQFGKPVTLSCSQTLNHNVMYWYQQKSSQAPKLLFHYYDKDFNNEADTPDNFQSRRPNTSFCFLDIRSPGLGDTAMYLCATSSLWPLDRVNSGANVLTFGAGSRLTVL.

The V and J genes are TRBV6-2 or TRBV6-3 and TRBJ2-7; 11 bases map to TRBD2. Germline CDR1 and CDR2: MNHEY and SVGEGT. With 2 bases clipped from V and 3 bases from J, the junction kept 3 bases outside the gene matches. The length of the CDR3 is 15 residues. The CDR3 region is CASSYRTSGGYEQYF. The CDR3 coding sequence is TGTGCCAGCAGTTACCGTACTAGCGGGGGCTACGAGCAGTACTTC.

The chain combines TRBV11-2 with TRBJ2-5; a weak D match, TRBD2 (6 bases). CDR1 is SGHAT and CDR2 is FQNNGV in the germline V gene. V was clipped by 5 bases and J by 0 bases, with 10 bases between them. CDR3 length: 14 residues. The CDR3 sequence is CASSGGMYQETQYF. The CDR3, as DNA: TGTGCCAGCAGCGGAGGGATGTACCAAGAGACCCAGTACTTC.

This clone was observed a single time. The V call is TRBV18, the J call TRBJ2-5, with 7 nucleotides matching TRBD1. Germline loops: CDR1 KGHSH, CDR2 LQKENI. V shed 4 bases, J shed 2 bases, and the junction held 7 bases outside the gene matches. The CDR3 has 15 amino acids. CDR3 DNA: TGTGCCAGCTCACTACTACAGGGGACACAAGAGACCCAGTACTTC. Protein sequence: CASSLLQGTQETQYF.

The CDR3, as DNA: TGTGCCAGCTCACCTTCGGCAGGGCTTCTGTACGAGCAGTACTTC. Encoded protein: CASSPSAGLLYEQYF. J is TRBJ2-7 and V is TRBV18, with TRBD1 as a possible D gene (5 bases). CDR3 length: 15 amino acids. V lost 3 bases to trimming and J lost 4 bases, with 16 bases between them. Germline V gene sequence: CDR1 KGHSH, CDR2 LQKENI. The full variable domain, in which reference TRBV18 and TRBJ2-7 provide the parts outside the CDR3, is NAGVMQNPRHLVRRRGQEARLRCSPMKGHSHVYWYRQLPEEGLKFMVYLQKENIIDESGMPKERFSAEFPKEGPSILRIQQVVRGDSAAYFCASSPSAGLLYEQYFGPGTRLTVT.

This clone was seen a single time. V gene TRBV7-2 combines with J gene TRBJ2-5; 8 nucleotides line up with TRBD2. J gave up 5 bases and V 3 bases, and 5 bases lay outside the gene matches. The CDR3 extends over 14 amino acids. Looked up from germline, CDR1 is SGHTA and CDR2 is FQGNSA. DNA of the CDR3: TGTGCCAGCAGCTTCGCGACTAGCGAGGAGACCCAGTACTTC. Amino acids: CASSFATSEETQYF.

Written as DNA, the CDR3 is TGTGCCAGCAGTCGCCTCAGGGACACTGAAGCTTTCTTT. Its protein product is CASSRLRDTEAFF. V gene TRBV6-5 combines with J gene TRBJ1-1, with TRBD1 as a possible D gene (5 bases). Trimming took off 5 bases at V and 3 bases at J, with 10 bases between the two ends. CDR3 length equals 13 residues. CDR1 and CDR2 from the germline V gene are MNHEY and SVGAGI.

This rearrangement joins TRBV10-3 to TRBJ2-5; 8 bases agree with TRBD1. Germline CDR1 is ENHRY and CDR2 is SYGVKD. Trimming at V came to 2 bases and at J to 4 bases, leaving 9 bases not matched to a gene. The CDR3 runs to 16 residues. CDR3 nucleotide sequence: TGTGCCATCAGTGAGCCACAGACAGGGGTGGGAGAGACCCAGTACTTC. This codes for CAISEPQTGVGETQYF.

This rearrangement joins TRBV5-1 to TRBJ1-3; the D gene is possibly TRBD1 (5 bases). CDR1 SGHRS and CDR2 YFSETQ come from the germline V gene. The CDR3 loop spans 16 amino acids. V was shortened by 0 bases and J by 0 bases, with 10 bases between the two germline ends. The CDR3 loop reads CASSLVGATSGNTIYF. The DNA for the CDR3 is TGCGCCAGCAGCTTGGTAGGGGCCACCTCTGGAAACACCATATATTTT.

The chain combines TRBV5-1 with TRBJ2-2; 9 bases fit TRBD2. Germline CDR1 and CDR2: SGHRS and YFSETQ. The CDR3 has 17 amino acids. J was trimmed by 2 bases and V by 3 bases; bases with no gene match: 8. The CDR3 loop is CASSSLIAGVNTGELFF. The CDR3, as DNA: TGCGCCAGCAGCTCCTTAATAGCGGGGGTTAACACCGGGGAGCTGTTTTTT.

The V call is TRBV5-4, the J call TRBJ2-7; D possibly corresponds to TRBD2 (6 bases). The CDR3 length is 12 residues. In germline, CDR1 is SGHNT, CDR2 YYREEE (reference sequence). V gave up 5 bases and J gave up 6 bases, with 12 bases separating them. The CDR3 DNA follows: TGTGCCAGCAGGGAGGGGTGGGGCGAGCAGTACTTC. This translates into CASREGWGEQYF.

The genes are TRBV18 and TRBJ2-2; D is possibly TRBD2 (6 bases). V was cut by 3 bases and J by 6 bases, with 14 bases left in between. Per the germline V gene, CDR1 is KGHSH and CDR2 is LQKENI. The CDR3 sequence is 15 residues long. CDR3 nucleotide sequence: TGTGCCAGCTCACCGGGACTTCCCCGGGCCGGGGAGCTGTTTTTT. Protein sequence: CASSPGLPRAGELFF.

The chain uses TRBV7-3 and TRBJ2-1; D is uncertain. CDR1 is SGHTA, CDR2 FQGTGA, per germline. Trimming removed 4 bases at V and 0 bases at J, with 10 bases between. The CDR3 length is 15 residues. The CDR3 here is CASSSDSSSYNEQFF. CDR3 nucleotide sequence: TGTGCCAGCAGCTCCGACTCGAGCTCCTACAATGAGCAGTTCTTC.

The V call is TRBV15, the J call TRBJ2-7, with TRBD1 identical over 8 bases. Germline V gene sequence: CDR1 LNHNV, CDR2 YYDKDF (reference sequence). The CDR3 is 15 amino acids. After removal of 0 bases from V and 6 bases from J, the junction contained 7 bases not matched to a gene. The CDR3 region has the DNA TGTGCCACCAGCAGAGATTTTGACAGGGGAGGCGAGCAGTACTTC. This encodes CATSRDFDRGGEQYF.

J is TRBJ2-7 and V is TRBV25-1, with a tentative D call TRBD2 (6 bases). V lost 1 base and J 3 bases, leaving 10 bases between the germline ends. Germline CDR1 and CDR2: MGHDK and SYGVNS. The CDR3 length is 14 residues. CDR3 amino acids: CASSESGGIYEQYF. Here the CDR3 DNA reads TGTGCCAGCAGTGAATCTGGGGGGATCTACGAGCAGTACTTC.

For the CDR3, the DNA is TGTGCCAGCAGCTTAGAAATCGGGGGGGGTTTGGAGCAGTACTTC. It translates to CASSLEIGGGLEQYF. The V call is TRBV7-2, the J call TRBJ2-7; 8 bases agree with TRBD2. Germline loops: CDR1 SGHTA, CDR2 FQGNSA. The V gene end was trimmed by 1 base and the J gene end by 7 bases; junction bases not matched to a gene: 9. The CDR3 has 15 amino acids.